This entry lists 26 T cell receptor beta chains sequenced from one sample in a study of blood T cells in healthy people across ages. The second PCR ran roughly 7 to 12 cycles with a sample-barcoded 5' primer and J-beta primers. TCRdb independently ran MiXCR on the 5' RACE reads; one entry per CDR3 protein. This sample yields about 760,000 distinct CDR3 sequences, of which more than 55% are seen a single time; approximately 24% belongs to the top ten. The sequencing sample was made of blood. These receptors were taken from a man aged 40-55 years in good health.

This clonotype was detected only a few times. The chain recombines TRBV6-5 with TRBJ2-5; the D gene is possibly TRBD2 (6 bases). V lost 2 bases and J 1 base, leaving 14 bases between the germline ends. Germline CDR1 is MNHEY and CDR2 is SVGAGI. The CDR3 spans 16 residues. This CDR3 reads CASSYEGTGVQETQYF. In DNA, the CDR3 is TGTGCCAGCAGTTACGAGGGCACGGGAGTCCAAGAGACCCAGTACTTC.

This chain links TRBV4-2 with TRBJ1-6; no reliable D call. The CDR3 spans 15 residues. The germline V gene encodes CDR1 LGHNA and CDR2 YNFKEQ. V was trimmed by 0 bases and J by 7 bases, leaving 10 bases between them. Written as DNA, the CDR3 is TGTGCCAGCAGCCAAGAAGGCAGGAAGAATTCACCCCTCCACTTT. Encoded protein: CASSQEGRKNSPLHF.

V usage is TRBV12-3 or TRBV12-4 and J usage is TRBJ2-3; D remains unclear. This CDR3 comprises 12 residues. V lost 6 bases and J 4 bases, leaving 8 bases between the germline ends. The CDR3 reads CASRLTPDTQYF. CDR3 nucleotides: TGTGCCAGCAGATTGACCCCAGATACGCAGTATTTT.

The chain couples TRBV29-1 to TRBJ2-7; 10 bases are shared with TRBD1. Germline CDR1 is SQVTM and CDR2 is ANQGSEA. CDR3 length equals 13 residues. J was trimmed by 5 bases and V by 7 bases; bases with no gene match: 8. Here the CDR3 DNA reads TGCAGCGCTCCGGGACAGGGGACTAACGAGCAGTACTTC. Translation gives CSAPGQGTNEQYF.

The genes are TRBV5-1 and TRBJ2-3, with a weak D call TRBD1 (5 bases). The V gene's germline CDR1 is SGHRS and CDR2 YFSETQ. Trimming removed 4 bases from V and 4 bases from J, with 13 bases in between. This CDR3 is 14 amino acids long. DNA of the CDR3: TGCGCCAGCAGCCACGGTATGGGGCCAGATACGCAGTATTTT. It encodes CASSHGMGPDTQYF.

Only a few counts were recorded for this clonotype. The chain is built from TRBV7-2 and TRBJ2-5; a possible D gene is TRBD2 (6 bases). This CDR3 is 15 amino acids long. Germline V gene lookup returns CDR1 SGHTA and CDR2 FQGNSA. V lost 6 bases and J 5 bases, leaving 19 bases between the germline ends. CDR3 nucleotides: TGTGCCAGCAGTCCGGTACTAGATGGGGGGGAGACCCAGTACTTC. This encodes CASSPVLDGGETQYF.

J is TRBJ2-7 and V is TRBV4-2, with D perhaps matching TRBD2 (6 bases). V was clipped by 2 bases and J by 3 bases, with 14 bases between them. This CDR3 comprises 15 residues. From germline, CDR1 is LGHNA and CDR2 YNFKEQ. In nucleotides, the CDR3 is TGTGCCAGCAGCCAAACTAGCACCTTAAACTACGAGCAGTACTTC. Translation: CASSQTSTLNYEQYF.

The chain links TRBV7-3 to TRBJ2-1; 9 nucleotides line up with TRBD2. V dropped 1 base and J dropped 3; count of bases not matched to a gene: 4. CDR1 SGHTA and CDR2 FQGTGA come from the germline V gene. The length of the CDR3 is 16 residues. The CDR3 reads CASSLKRGAGYNEQFF. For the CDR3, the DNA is TGTGCCAGCAGCTTAAAGCGGGGGGCAGGCTACAATGAGCAGTTCTTC.

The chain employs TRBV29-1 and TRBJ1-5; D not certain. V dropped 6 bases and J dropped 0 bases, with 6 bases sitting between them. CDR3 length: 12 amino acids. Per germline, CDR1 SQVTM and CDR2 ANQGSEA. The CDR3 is CSVKNSNQPQHF. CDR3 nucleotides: TGCAGCGTGAAAAATAGCAATCAGCCCCAGCATTTT.

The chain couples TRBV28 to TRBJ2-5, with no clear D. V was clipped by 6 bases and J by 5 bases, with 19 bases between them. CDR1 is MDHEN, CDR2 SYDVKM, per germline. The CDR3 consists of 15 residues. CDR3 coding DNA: TGTGCCAGCAGCTCCCGGGCGAATCCGAGGGAGACCCAGTACTTC. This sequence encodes CASSSRANPRETQYF.

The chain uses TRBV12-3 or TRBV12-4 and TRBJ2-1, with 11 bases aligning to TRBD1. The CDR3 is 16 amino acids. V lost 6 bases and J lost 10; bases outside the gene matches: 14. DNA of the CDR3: TGTGCCAGCAGCCTTCCGGGACAGGGGGTCAGAGGGGAGCAGTTCTTC. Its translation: CASSLPGQGVRGEQFF.

The CDR3 protein is CASSEPGESYEQYF. CDR3 nucleotides: TGTGCCAGCAGTGAACCAGGGGAAAGCTACGAGCAGTACTTC. The chain recombines TRBV6-1 with TRBJ2-7; tentatively, D is TRBD1 (6 bases). CDR1 and CDR2 (germline): MNHNS, SASEGT. The CDR3 is 14 amino acids. The V end lost 2 bases, the J end lost 3 bases, and 11 bases lay between the germline ends.

The CDR3 loop reads CASSQGGGVTYEQYF. The CDR3 nucleotides are TGCGCCAGCAGCCAAGGGGGAGGCGTAACCTACGAGCAGTACTTC. This chain uses TRBV4-1 with TRBJ2-7, with D tentatively TRBD2 (6 bases). CDR1 and CDR2 from the germline V gene are MGHRA and YSYEKL. V was clipped by 1 base and J by 2 bases, with 12 bases between them. CDR3 length: 15 residues.

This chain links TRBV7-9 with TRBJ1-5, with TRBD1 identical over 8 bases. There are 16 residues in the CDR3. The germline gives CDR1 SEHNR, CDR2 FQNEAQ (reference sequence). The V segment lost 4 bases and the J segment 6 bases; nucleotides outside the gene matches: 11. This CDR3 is CASSSASGGIFQPQHF. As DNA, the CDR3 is TGTGCCAGCAGCTCGGCTTCAGGGGGCATTTTTCAGCCCCAGCATTTT.

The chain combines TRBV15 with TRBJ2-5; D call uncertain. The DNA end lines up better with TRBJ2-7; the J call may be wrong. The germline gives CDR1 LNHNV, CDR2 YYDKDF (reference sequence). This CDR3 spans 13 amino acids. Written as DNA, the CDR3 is TGTGCCACCAGCAGACAGAGGTTCTACGAGCAGTACTTC. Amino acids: CATSRQRFYEQYF.

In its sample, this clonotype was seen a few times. The CDR3 DNA reads as TGCAGTGCTAGGATCTCTGGGACTAGCGCCGGATACGAGCAGTACTTC. Protein: CSARISGTSAGYEQYF. The V call is TRBV20-1, the J call TRBJ2-5; 10 positions match TRBD2. Judging by the DNA end, TRBJ2-7 fits better; the J call may be wrong. The CDR3 sequence is 16 residues long. CDR1 is DFQATT, CDR2 SNEGSKA, per germline (reference sequence).

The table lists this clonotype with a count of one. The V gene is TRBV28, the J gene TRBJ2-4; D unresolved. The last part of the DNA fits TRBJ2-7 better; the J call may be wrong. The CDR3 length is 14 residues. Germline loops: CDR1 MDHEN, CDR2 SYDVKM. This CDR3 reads CASSLQYNSYEQYF. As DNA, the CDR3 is TGTGCCAGCAGTTTACAGTACAACTCCTACGAGCAGTACTTC.

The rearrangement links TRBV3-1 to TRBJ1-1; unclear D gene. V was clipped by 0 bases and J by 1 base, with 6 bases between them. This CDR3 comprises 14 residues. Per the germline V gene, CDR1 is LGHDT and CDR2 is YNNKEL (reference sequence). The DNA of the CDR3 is TGTGCCAGCAGCCAAGAGTCAGCGAACACTGAAGCTTTCTTT. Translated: CASSQESANTEAFF.

The CDR3 DNA is TGCAGTGCTAACCAAGGCCTCACCCCTGCTTATGGCTACACCTTC. It is translated as CSANQGLTPAYGYTF. V gene TRBV20-1 combines with J gene TRBJ1-2; the D is unclear. CDR1 and CDR2 (germline): DFQATT, SNEGSKA (reference sequence). The CDR3 runs to 15 residues. Trimming took off 4 bases at V and 5 bases at J, with 20 bases between the two ends.

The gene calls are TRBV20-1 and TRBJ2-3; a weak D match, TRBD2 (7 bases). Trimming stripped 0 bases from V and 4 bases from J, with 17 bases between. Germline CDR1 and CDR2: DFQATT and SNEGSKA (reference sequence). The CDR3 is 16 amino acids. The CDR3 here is CSARDRRGGPPDTQYF. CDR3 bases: TGCAGTGCTAGAGATCGGAGGGGGGGTCCACCAGATACGCAGTATTTT.

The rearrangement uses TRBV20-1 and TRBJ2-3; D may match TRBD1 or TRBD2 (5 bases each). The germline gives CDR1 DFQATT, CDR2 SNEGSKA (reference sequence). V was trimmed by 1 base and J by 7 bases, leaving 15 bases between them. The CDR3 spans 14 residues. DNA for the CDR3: TGCAGTGCTAGAGCTGGGACCGCCCCACATACGCAGTATTTT. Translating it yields CSARAGTAPHTQYF.

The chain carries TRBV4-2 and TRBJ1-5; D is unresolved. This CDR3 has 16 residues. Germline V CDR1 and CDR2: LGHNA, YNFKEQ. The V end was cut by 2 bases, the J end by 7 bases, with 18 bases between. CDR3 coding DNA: TGTGCCAGCAGCCAATTTCACGACACGGTTGGGCAGCCCCAGCATTTT. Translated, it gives CASSQFHDTVGQPQHF.

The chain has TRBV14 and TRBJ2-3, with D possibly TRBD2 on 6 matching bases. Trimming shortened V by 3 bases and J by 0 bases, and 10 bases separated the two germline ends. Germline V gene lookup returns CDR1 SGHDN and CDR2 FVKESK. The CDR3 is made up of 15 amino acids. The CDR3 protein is CASSHRGTSTDTQYF. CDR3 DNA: TGTGCCAGCAGCCACCGGGGGACCAGCACAGATACGCAGTATTTT.

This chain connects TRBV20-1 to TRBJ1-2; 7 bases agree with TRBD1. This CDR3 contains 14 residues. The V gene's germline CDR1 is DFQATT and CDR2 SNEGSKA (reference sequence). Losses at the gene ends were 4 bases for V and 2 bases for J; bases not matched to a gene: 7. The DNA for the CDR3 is TGCAGTGCTAAAGAGCCGGGACAGAACTATGGCTACACCTTC. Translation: CSAKEPGQNYGYTF.

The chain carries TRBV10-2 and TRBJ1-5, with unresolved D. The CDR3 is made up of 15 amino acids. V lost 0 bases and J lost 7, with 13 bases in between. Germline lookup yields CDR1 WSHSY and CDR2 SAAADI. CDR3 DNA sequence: TGCGCCAGCAGTGAGTCGACTTCATGGGGACAGCCCCAGCATTTT. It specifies CASSESTSWGQPQHF.

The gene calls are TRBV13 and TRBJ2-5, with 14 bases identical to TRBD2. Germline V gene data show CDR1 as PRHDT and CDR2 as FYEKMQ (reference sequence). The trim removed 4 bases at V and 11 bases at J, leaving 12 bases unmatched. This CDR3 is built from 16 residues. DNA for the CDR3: TGTGCCAGCAGCTACTGGACTAGCGGGGGGATGGGTGAGCAGTACTTC. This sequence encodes CASSYWTSGGMGEQYF.